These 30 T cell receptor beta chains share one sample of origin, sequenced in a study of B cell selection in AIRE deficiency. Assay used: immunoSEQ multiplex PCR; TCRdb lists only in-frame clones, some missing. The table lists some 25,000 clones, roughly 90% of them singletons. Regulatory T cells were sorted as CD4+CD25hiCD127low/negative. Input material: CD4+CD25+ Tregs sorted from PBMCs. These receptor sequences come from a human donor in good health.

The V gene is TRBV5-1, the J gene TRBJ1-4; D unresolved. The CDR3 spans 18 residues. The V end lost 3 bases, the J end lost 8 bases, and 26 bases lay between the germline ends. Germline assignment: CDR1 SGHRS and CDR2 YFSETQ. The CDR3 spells CASSSMASGGHVGEKLFF. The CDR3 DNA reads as TGCGCCAGCAGCTCTATGGCCTCCGGCGGGCACGTTGGAGAAAAACTGTTTTTT.

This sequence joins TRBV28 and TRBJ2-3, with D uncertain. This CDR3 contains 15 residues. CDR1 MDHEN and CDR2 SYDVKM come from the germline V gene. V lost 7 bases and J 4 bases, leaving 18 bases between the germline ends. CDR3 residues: CASTARWPTPDTQYF. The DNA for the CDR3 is TGTGCCAGCACCGCTCGGTGGCCCACCCCAGATACGCAGTATTTT.

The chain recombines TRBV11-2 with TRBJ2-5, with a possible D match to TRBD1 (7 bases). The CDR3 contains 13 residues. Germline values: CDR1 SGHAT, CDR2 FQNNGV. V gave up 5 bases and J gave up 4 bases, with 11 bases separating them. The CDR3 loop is CASSARDRETQYF. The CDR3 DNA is TGTGCCAGCAGCGCGCGGGACAGAGAGACCCAGTACTTC.

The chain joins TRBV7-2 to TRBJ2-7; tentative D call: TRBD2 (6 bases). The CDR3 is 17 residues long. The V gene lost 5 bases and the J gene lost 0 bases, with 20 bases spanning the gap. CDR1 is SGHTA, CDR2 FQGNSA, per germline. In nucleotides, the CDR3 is TGTGCCAGCAGCCTCACATTCAGGGACTCAAGCTCCTACGAGCAGTACTTC. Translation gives CASSLTFRDSSSYEQYF.

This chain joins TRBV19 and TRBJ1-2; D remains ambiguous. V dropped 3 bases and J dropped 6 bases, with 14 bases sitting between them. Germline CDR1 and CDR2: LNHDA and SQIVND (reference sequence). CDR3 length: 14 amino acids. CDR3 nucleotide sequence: TGTGCCAGTAGTATGAGACCATTAAGAGATGGCTACACCTTC. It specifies CASSMRPLRDGYTF.

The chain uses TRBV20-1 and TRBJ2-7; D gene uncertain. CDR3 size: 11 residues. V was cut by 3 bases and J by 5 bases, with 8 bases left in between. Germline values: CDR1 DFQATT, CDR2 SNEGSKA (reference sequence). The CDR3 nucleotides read TGCAGTGCTAGGCAGTTCGACGAGCAGTACTTC. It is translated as CSARQFDEQYF.

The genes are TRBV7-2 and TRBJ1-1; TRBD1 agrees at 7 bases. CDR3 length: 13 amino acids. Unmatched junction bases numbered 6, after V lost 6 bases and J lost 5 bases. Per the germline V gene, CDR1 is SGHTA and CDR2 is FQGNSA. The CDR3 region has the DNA TGTGCCAGCAGTCTCAGGGGGGGAACTGAAGCTTTCTTT. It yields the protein CASSLRGGTEAFF.

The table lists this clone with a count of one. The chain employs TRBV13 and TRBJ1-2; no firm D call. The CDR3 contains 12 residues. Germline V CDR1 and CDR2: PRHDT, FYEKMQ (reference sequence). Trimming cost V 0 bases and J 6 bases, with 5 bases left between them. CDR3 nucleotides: TGTGCCAGCAGCTTAGGGCAGGATGGCTACACCTTC. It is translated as CASSLGQDGYTF. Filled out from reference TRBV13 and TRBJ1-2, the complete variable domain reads AAGVIQSPRHLIKEKRETATLKCYPIPRHDTVYWYQQGPGQDPQFLISFYEKMQSDKGSIPDRFSAQQFSDYHSELNMSSLELGDSALYFCASSLGQDGYTFGSGTRLTVV.

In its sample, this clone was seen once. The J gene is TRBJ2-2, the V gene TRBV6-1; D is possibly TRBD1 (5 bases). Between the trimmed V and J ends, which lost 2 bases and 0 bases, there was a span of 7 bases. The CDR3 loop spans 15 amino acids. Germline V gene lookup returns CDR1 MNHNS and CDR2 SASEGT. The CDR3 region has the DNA TGTGCCAGCAGTGAAATAGGGGCGAACACCGGGGAGCTGTTTTTT. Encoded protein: CASSEIGANTGELFF.

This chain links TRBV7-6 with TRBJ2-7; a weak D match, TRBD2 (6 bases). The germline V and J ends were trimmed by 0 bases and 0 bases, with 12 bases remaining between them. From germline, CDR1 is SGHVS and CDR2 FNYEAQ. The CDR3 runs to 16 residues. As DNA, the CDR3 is TGTGCCAGCAGCTTAGCGCTGGGACTTGACTCCTACGAGCAGTACTTC. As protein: CASSLALGLDSYEQYF.

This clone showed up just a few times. As DNA, the CDR3 is TGCAGCGTCCAACCGGGCGGCTCCTACGAGCAGTACTTC. This encodes CSVQPGGSYEQYF. The rearrangement uses TRBV29-1 and TRBJ2-7, with D uncertain. The germline V gene encodes CDR1 SQVTM and CDR2 ANQGSEA. Trimming pared 6 bases from V and 0 bases from J, leaving 12 bases between. This CDR3 has 13 residues.

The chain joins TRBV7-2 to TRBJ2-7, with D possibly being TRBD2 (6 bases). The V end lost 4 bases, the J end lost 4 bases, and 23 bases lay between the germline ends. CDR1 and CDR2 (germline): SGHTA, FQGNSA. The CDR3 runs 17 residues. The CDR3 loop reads CASSSSPGLRSVYEQYF. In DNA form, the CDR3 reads TGTGCCAGCAGCTCAAGTCCGGGACTGAGATCGGTGTACGAGCAGTACTTC.

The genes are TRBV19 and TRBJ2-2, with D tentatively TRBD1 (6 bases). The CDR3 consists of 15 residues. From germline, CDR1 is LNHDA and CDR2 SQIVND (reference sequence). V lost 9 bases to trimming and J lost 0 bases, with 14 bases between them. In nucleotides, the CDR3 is TGTGCCAGCCGCCCAGGGGCCTCGAACACCGGGGAGCTGTTTTTT. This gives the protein CASRPGASNTGELFF.

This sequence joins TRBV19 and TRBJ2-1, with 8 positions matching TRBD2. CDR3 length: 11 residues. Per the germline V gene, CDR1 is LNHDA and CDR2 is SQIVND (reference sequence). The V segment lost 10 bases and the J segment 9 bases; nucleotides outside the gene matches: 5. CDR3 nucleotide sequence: TGTGCCACGGGGGGGCGAGGTGAGCAGTTCTTC. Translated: CATGGRGEQFF.

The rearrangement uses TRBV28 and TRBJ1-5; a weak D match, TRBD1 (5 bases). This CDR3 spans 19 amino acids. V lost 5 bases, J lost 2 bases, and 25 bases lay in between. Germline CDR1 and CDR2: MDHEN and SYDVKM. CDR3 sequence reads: CASSLIGGDLRGGNQPQHF. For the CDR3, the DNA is TGTGCCAGCAGTCTTATCGGAGGGGACCTCCGCGGTGGCAATCAGCCCCAGCATTTT.

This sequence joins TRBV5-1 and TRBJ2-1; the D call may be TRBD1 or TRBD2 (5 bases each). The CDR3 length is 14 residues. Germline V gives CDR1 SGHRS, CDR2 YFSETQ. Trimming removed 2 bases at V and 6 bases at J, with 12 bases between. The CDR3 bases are TGCGCCAGCAGCTTTGGGGGAGTTTCCAATGAGCAGTTCTTC. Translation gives CASSFGGVSNEQFF. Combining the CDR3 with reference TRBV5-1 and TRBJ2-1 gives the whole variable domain KAGVTQTPRYLIKTRGQQVTLSCSPISGHRSVSWYQQTPGQGLQFLFEYFSETQRNKGNFPGRFSGRQFSNSRSEMNVSTLELGDSALYLCASSFGGVSNEQFFGPGTRLTVL.

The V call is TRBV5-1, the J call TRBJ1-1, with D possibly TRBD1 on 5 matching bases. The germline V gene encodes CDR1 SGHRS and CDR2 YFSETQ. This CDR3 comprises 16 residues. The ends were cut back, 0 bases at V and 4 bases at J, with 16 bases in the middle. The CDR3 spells CASSLGVGQGGTEAFF. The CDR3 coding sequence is TGCGCCAGCAGCTTGGGGGTGGGTCAGGGCGGCACTGAAGCTTTCTTT.

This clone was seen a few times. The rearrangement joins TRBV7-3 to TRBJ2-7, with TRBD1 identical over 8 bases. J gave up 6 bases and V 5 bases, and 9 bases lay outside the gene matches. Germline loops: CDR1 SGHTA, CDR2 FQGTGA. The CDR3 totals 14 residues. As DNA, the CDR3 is TGTGCCAGCAGCCGGACAGGGCAGGGAAGCGAGCAGTACTTC. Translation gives CASSRTGQGSEQYF.

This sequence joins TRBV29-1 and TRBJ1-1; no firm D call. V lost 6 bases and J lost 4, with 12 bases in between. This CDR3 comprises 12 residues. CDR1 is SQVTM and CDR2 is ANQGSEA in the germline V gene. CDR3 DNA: TGCAGCGTCGCTTGGGAGGGCACTGAAGCTTTCTTT. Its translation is CSVAWEGTEAFF.

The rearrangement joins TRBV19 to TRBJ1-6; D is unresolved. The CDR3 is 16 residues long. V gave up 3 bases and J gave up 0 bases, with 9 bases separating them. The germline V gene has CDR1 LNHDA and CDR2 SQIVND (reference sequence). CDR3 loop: CASSIWGSSYNSPLHF. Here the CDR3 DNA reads TGTGCCAGTAGTATCTGGGGAAGCTCCTATAATTCACCCCTCCACTTT.

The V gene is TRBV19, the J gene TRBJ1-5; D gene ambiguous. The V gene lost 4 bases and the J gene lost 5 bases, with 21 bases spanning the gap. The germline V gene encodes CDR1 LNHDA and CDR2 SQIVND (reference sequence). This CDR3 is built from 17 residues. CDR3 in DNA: TGTGCCAGTAGTACCCCTCTTCGGCGAAAGGCGCATCAGCCCCAGCATTTT. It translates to CASSTPLRRKAHQPQHF.

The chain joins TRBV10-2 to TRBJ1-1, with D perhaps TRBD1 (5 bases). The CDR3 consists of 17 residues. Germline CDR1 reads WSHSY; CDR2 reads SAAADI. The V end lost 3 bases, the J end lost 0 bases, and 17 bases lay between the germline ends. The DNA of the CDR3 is TGCGCCAGCAGTGATTGGGGGAAAAGCCCCTTGAACACTGAAGCTTTCTTT. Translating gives CASSDWGKSPLNTEAFF.

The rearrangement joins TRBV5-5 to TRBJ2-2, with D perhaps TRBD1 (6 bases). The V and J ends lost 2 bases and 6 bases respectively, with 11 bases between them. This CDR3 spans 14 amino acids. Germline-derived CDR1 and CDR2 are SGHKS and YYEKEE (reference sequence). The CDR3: CASSLTGIAGELFF. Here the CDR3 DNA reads TGTGCCAGCAGCTTAACAGGGATAGCCGGGGAGCTGTTTTTT. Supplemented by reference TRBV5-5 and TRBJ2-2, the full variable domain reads DAGVTQSPTHLIKTRGQQVTLRCSPISGHKSVSWYQQVLGQGPQFIFQYYEKEERGRGNFPDRFSARQFPNYSSELNVNALLLGDSALYLCASSLTGIAGELFFGEGSRLTVL.

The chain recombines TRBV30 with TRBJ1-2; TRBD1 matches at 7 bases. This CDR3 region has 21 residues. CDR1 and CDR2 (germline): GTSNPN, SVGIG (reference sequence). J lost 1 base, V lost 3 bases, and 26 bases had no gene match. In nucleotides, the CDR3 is TGTGCCTGGAGCAAGCAACCGGGGGTTGGTGGACAGGTAAACTTTAACTATGGCTACACCTTC. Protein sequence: CAWSKQPGVGGQVNFNYGYTF.

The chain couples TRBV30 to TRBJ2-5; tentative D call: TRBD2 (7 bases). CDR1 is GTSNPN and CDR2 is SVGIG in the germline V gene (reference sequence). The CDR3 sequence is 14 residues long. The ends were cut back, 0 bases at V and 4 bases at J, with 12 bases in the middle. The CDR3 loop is CAWSVRGGGETQYF. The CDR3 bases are TGTGCCTGGAGTGTTCGAGGGGGGGGAGAGACCCAGTACTTC. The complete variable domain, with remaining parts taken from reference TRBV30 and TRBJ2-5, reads SQTIHQWPATLVQPVGSPLSLECTVEGTSNPNLYWYRQAAGRGLQLLFYSVGIGQISSEVPQNLSASRPQDRQFILSSKKLLLSDSGFYLCAWSVRGGGETQYFGPGTRLLVL.

Here the CDR3 DNA reads TGTGCCAGCAGCTTTCACAGGGTCTACTACGAGCAGTACTTC. Translating it yields CASSFHRVYYEQYF. This chain uses TRBV7-2 with TRBJ2-7; a possible D gene is TRBD1 (6 bases). V lost 3 bases, J lost 3 bases, and 12 bases lay in between. This CDR3 contains 14 residues. Looked up from germline, CDR1 is SGHTA and CDR2 is FQGNSA.

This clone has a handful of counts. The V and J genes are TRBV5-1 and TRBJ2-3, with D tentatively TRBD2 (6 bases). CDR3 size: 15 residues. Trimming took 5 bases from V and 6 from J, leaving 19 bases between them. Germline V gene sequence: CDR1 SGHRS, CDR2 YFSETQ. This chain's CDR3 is CASSFSGTGVDTQYF. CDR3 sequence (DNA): TGCGCCAGCAGTTTTTCCGGGACTGGGGTGGATACGCAGTATTTT.

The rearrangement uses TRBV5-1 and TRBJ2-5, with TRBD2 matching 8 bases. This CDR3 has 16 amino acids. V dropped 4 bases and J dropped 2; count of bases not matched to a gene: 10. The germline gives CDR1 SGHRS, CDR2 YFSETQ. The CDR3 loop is CASSPNGGTRQETQYF. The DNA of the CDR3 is TGCGCCAGCAGCCCGAACGGCGGGACTAGACAAGAGACCCAGTACTTC.

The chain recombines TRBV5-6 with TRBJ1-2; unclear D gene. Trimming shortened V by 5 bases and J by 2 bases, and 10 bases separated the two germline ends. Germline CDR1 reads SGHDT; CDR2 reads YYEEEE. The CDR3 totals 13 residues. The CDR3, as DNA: TGTGCCAGCAGTCCTGACACAAACTATGGCTACACCTTC. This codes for CASSPDTNYGYTF.

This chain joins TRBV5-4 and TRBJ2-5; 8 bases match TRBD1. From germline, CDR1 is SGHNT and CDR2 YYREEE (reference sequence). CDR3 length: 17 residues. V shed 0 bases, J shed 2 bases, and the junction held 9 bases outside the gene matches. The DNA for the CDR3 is TGTGCCAGCAGCTTGGAGCCCGCTGGACAGGGACAAGAGACCCAGTACTTC. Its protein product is CASSLEPAGQGQETQYF.